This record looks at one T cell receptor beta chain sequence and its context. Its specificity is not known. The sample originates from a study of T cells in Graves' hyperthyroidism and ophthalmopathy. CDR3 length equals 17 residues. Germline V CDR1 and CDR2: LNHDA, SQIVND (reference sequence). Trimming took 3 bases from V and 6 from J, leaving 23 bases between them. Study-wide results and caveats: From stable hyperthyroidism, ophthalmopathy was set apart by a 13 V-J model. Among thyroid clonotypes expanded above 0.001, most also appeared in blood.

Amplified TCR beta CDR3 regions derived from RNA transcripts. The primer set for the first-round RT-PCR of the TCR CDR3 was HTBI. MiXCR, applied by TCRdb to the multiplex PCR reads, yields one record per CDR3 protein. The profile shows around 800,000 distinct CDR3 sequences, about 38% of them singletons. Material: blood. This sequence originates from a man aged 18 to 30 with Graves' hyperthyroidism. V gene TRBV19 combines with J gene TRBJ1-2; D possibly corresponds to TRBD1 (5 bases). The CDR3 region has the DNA TGTGCCAGTAGTATTAACCCGCAGGGTCCCTTTCACGATGGCTACACCTTC. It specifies CASSINPQGPFHDGYTF.